This T cell receptor (beta chain) was recorded in a study of neurological immune-mediated disorders (dated by TCRdb to 2018 to 2020). Turning to the overall study: The study compared peripheral blood TCR-beta repertoires of HTLV-I-associated myelopathy (HAM/TSP) patients, multiple sclerosis patients and healthy controls using UMI-based sequencing. The 100 to 110 TCR-beta libraries covered PBMC samples along with longitudinal samples, technical triplicates, and paired sorted CD4+ and CD8+ T-cell subsets. The cohort included 60 to 75 subjects: about 15 with HAM/TSP, around 34 with multiple sclerosis, and about 20 healthy controls. Beyond this particular receptor, the publication reports: The highest TCR clonal expansion was observed in HAM/TSP patients, whereas the lowest was observed in MS patients, even when compared with healthy controls. No identical CDR3 amino acid sequences were found to be shared among expanded clones across subjects, suggesting that TCR-beta repertoires were private in all groups.

Concerning this clonotype itself: Its antigen is not yet known. Its ends do not fully match the called genes, so a read error is possible.

For the sorted-subset TCR libraries, the starting material was over 950,000 sorted CD4+ or CD8+ T cells. PBMCs were separated from peripheral blood using Ficoll-Hypaque density gradient centrifugation and then cryopreserved in liquid nitrogen. Paired sorted CD4+ and CD8+ subsets came from healthy controls, HAM/TSP patients and MS patients. The germline V gene (reference sequence) sets CDR1 to DFQATT and CDR2 to SNEGSKA. The CDR3, from cysteine to phenylalanine, totals 14 residues. Only the CDR3 DNA is retained, 42 bases long and in frame from the first base. cDNA was synthesized by template-switch 5'RACE using a primer carrying a 10-nucleotide random unique molecular identifier by which each TCR transcript was tagged. Every sequencing run covered 15-18 subjects and yielded more than 180 million TCR-beta sequences. The RNeasy kit was used for extraction of total RNA. Using the KAPA Real-time Library Amplification kit, TCR-beta VDJ regions were amplified with primers for the TCR constant region and the 5'RACE anchor. Sample indexes and Illumina adaptors were added in a first PCR, and a second PCR then increased library yield. After Ampure bead purification, the roughly 650 bp TCR product was size-selected on a 2% E-gel SizeSelection system. Before pooling, library quality was assessed on a Bioanalyzer, concentration was determined with Qubit, and library quantification was performed with the Kapa Library Quantification kit. An Illumina HiSeq 2500 sequenced the libraries paired-end 2 x 150 bp. To increase sequence diversity, roughly 24-31% phiX was spiked into each library pool. For the original study's pipeline: The quality-filtered reads were processed with the UMI-based MiGEC pipeline, whose error correction step removed more than 80% of the raw TCR sequences. VDJ genes were aligned to IMGT germline references, and each clonotype was defined by a unique CDR3 amino acid sequence together with V-J genes. Clonal expansion, Shannon diversity and CDR3 relatedness (CalcPairwiseDistances, ClusterSamples) were evaluated with VDJtools, and phylogenetic trees were built with CLCbio workbench. Expanded clones were defined as having at least 8 unique UMIs, based on coefficient-of-variation modelling across technical triplicates. TCRdb trimmed the raw reads at Q25, called clones with MiXCR and kept productive beta chains. Every entry covers one CDR3 protein and lists the most common genes and DNA from its rows. These V and J calls derive from TCRdb rather than the authors' analysis. The sample table holds approximately 41,000 distinct CDR3 sequences, of which approximately 14% were seen once. In total, the top ten clones hold approximately 3.6% of the sample.

Input material: CD4+ T cells from blood. Here the chain combines TRBV20-1 and TRBJ1-2, with no reliable assignment of the D segment. The receptor was derived from an older woman with HTLV-1-associated myelopathy (HAM/TSP). Read as DNA, the sequence is TGCAGTACTAGAGATCCCGGGAAAGTCTATGGCTACACCTTC. Its protein product is CSTRDPGKVYGYTF.